These 19 T cell receptor beta chains came from one sample sequenced in a study of shared clonotypes between healthy human individuals. Naive-designated CD8 cells lacked CD45RO, were positively enriched for CCR7, and omitted terminally differentiated effector memory CD45RA+ cells. Clones were read by immunoSEQ multiplex PCR, and TCRdb kept only the in-frame ones, dropping some. The table records roughly 1,800,000 clones, over 85% of them present only once. The sequencing input was naive CD8+ T cells sorted from blood. These receptors originate from a man between 18 and 35 years old in good health.

Concerning this clone: The same CDR3 arises from other DNA sequences in this sample as well. The V call is TRBV19, the J call TRBJ1-1, with D possibly matching TRBD1 (5 bases). CDR1 LNHDA and CDR2 SQIVND come from the germline V gene (reference sequence). The length of the CDR3 is 13 residues. Trimming shortened V by 2 bases and J by 4 bases, and 8 bases separated the two germline ends. In DNA, the CDR3 is TGTGCCAGTAGTATACAGGGAGGCACTGAAGCTTTCTTT. Encoded protein: CASSIQGGTEAFF. Full variable domain (outside the CDR3, taken from reference TRBV19 and TRBJ1-1): DGGITQSPKYLFRKEGQNVTLSCEQNLNHDAMYWYRQDPGQGLRLIYYSQIVNDFQKGDIAEGYSVSREKKESFPLTVTSAQKNPTAFYLCASSIQGGTEAFFGQGTRLTVV.

This clone was recorded only once. V is TRBV6-5 and J is TRBJ2-1; no clear D gene. Germline V lookup: CDR1 MNHEY, CDR2 SVGAGI. V was trimmed by 4 bases and J by 9 bases, leaving 13 bases between them. The CDR3 sequence is 13 residues long. DNA for the CDR3: TGTGCCAGCAGTTTCAGTAGGAGCACTGAGCAGTTCTTC. Its protein product is CASSFSRSTEQFF.

The chain recombines TRBV10-2 with TRBJ2-7; weak D call: TRBD2 (7 bases). Trimming removed 10 bases from V and 3 bases from J, with 16 bases in between. The V gene's germline CDR1 is WSHSY and CDR2 SAAADI. CDR3 length equals 13 residues. CDR3 in amino acids: CATRGAGVYEQYF. Written as DNA, the CDR3 is TGCGCCACCCGGGGGGCGGGGGTCTACGAGCAGTACTTC.

About this clone itself: The same CDR3 is also encoded by other DNA sequences in this sample. The chain employs TRBV7-9 and TRBJ2-3; 12 bases map to TRBD2. This CDR3 spans 16 amino acids. Trimming removed 6 bases from V and 2 bases from J; junction bases left unmatched: 6. Germline V gives CDR1 SEHNR, CDR2 FQNEAQ (reference sequence). The CDR3 DNA follows: TGTGCCAGCAGTCCGACTAGCGGGAGTTCCACAGATACGCAGTATTTT. Translating gives CASSPTSGSSTDTQYF.

A remark on this clone: Other nucleotide sequences from this sample produce the same CDR3. The V call is TRBV9, the J call TRBJ2-3, with 8 bases matching TRBD2. This CDR3 has 15 residues. Germline CDR1 reads SGDLS; CDR2 reads YYNGEE. J was trimmed by 2 bases and V by 0 bases; bases with no gene match: 2. CDR3 nucleotide sequence: TGTGCCAGCAGCGTAGCTAGCGGGTCCACAGATACGCAGTATTTT. Its translation: CASSVASGSTDTQYF.

The CDR3 bases are TGTGCCAGCACCTGGAGGGGACAAGAGACCCAGTACTTC. The encoded protein is CASTWRGQETQYF. The V gene is TRBV5-4, the J gene TRBJ2-5; tentatively, D is TRBD2 (6 bases). Germline assignment: CDR1 SGHNT and CDR2 YYREEE (reference sequence). The CDR3 sequence is 13 residues long. Trimming took off 6 bases at V and 2 bases at J, with 11 bases between the two ends.

V is TRBV4-1 and J is TRBJ1-6; a possible D gene is TRBD1 (5 bases). CDR1 and CDR2 (germline): MGHRA, YSYEKL. V lost 0 bases and J 18 bases, leaving 15 bases between the germline ends. The CDR3 runs to 13 residues. This CDR3 reads CASSQDRGSFSHF. The DNA for the CDR3 is TGCGCCAGCAGCCAAGATCGGGGCTCCTTCTCCCACTTT.

The chain joins TRBV2 to TRBJ1-5; 8 bases fit TRBD1. The CDR3 length is 15 residues. J gave up 6 bases and V 3 bases, and 7 bases lay outside the gene matches. CDR1 and CDR2 from the germline V gene are SNHLY and FYNNEI. CDR3 region: CASSDGQGASQPQHF. DNA for the CDR3: TGTGCCAGCAGTGACGGGCAGGGGGCGAGTCAGCCCCAGCATTTT.

This chain links TRBV7-6 with TRBJ1-1, with TRBD1 matching over 9 bases. V lost 5 bases, J lost 4 bases, and 11 bases stayed unmatched. Germline CDR1 reads SGHVS; CDR2 reads FNYEAQ. The CDR3 runs to 16 residues. CDR3 nucleotide sequence: TGTGCCAGCAGCCTGGGACAGGGTGGAGGTAGCACTGAAGCTTTCTTT. This translates into CASSLGQGGGSTEAFF.

J is TRBJ1-2 and V is TRBV4-1, with a tentative D call TRBD1 (5 bases). The CDR3 loop spans 14 amino acids. In germline, CDR1 is MGHRA, CDR2 YSYEKL. V dropped 1 base and J dropped 6 bases, with 12 bases sitting between them. CDR3: CASSQVGQADGYTF. CDR3 nucleotide sequence: TGCGCCAGCAGCCAAGTGGGGCAGGCGGATGGCTACACCTTC.

The chain couples TRBV6-6 to TRBJ2-4, with TRBD1 as a possible D gene (6 bases). The germline V gene encodes CDR1 MNHNY and CDR2 SVGAGI (reference sequence). Trimming removed 5 bases from V and 15 bases from J, with 14 bases in between. CDR3 size: 11 residues. CDR3 region: CASSPGQMVYF. CDR3 nucleotide sequence: TGTGCCAGCAGTCCAGGACAGATGGTGTACTTC.

The chain joins TRBV11-2 to TRBJ1-1; no clear D. The CDR3 spans 15 residues. Trimming pared 1 base from V and 0 bases from J, leaving 9 bases between. Germline V gene sequence: CDR1 SGHAT, CDR2 FQNNGV. Here the CDR3 DNA reads TGTGCCAGCAGCTTAGGAACGGGTTTGAACACTGAAGCTTTCTTT. It yields the protein CASSLGTGLNTEAFF.

The chain couples TRBV27 to TRBJ1-5; 7 bases agree with TRBD1. This CDR3 is built from 14 residues. Trimming cost V 5 bases and J 11 bases; bases outside gene matches: 12. Germline-derived CDR1 and CDR2 are MNHEY and SMNVEV (reference sequence). In DNA, the CDR3 is TGTGCCAGCAGTGCCGAGGGGGCGGCGGCAGCCCAGCATTTT. As protein: CASSAEGAAAAQHF.

This clone appeared once. The same CDR3 arises from other DNA sequences in this sample as well. The chain employs TRBV9 and TRBJ2-7; possibly TRBD1 for D (6 bases). The CDR3 has 14 residues. Trimming shortened V by 3 bases and J by 4 bases, and 14 bases separated the two germline ends. CDR1 is SGDLS, CDR2 YYNGEE, per germline. The CDR3 DNA reads as TGTGCCAGCAGCGCCGGGACATCCGAATACGAGCAGTACTTC. Translating gives CASSAGTSEYEQYF.

This sequence joins TRBV11-2 and TRBJ2-1; TRBD2 matches at 7 bases. V lost 3 bases and J lost 7; bases outside the gene matches: 9. The CDR3 has 15 residues. In germline, CDR1 is SGHAT, CDR2 FQNNGV. The CDR3: CASSFLAGDINEQFF. DNA of the CDR3: TGTGCCAGCAGCTTCCTTGCGGGAGATATAAATGAGCAGTTCTTC.

Turning to this clone: Within the sample, other DNA sequences also encode this same CDR3. The chain combines TRBV5-1 with TRBJ2-7; 7 bases fit TRBD2. The V segment lost 2 bases and the J segment 0 bases; nucleotides outside the gene matches: 2. Germline loops: CDR1 SGHRS, CDR2 YFSETQ. The CDR3 runs to 14 residues. CDR3 nucleotide sequence: TGCGCCAGCAGCTTAAGCGGGGCCTCCTACGAGCAGTACTTC. It yields the protein CASSLSGASYEQYF.

This chain connects TRBV13 to TRBJ2-1; tentatively, D is TRBD1 or TRBD2 (6 bases each). CDR1 and CDR2 (germline): PRHDT, FYEKMQ (reference sequence). V was pared by 0 bases and J by 4 bases, with 13 bases between. The CDR3 runs 16 residues. The CDR3 DNA is TGTGCCAGCAGCTTAGGGGGTCAGGGGAGGTACAATGAGCAGTTCTTC. Encoded protein: CASSLGGQGRYNEQFF. The variable domain in full, with the rest retrieved from reference TRBV13 and TRBJ2-1, is AAGVIQSPRHLIKEKRETATLKCYPIPRHDTVYWYQQGPGQDPQFLISFYEKMQSDKGSIPDRFSAQQFSDYHSELNMSSLELGDSALYFCASSLGGQGRYNEQFFGPGTRLTVL.

The chain combines TRBV5-1 with TRBJ1-6; unclear D gene. CDR3 length equals 12 residues. Germline assignment: CDR1 SGHRS and CDR2 YFSETQ. Trimming pared 4 bases from V and 9 bases from J, leaving 8 bases between. CDR3: CASSLPGSPLHF. CDR3 bases: TGCGCCAGCAGCCTCCCCGGTTCACCCCTCCACTTT.

The CDR3 loop is CASSVTGQGLNEQFF. The CDR3 nucleotides read TGTGCCAGCAGCGTAACGGGACAGGGACTCAATGAGCAGTTCTTC. The V and J genes are TRBV9 and TRBJ2-1, with 9 bases fitting TRBD1. The ends lost 1 base at V and 6 bases at J; junction bases unmatched: 5. This CDR3 is built from 15 residues. Germline CDR1 reads SGDLS; CDR2 reads YYNGEE.